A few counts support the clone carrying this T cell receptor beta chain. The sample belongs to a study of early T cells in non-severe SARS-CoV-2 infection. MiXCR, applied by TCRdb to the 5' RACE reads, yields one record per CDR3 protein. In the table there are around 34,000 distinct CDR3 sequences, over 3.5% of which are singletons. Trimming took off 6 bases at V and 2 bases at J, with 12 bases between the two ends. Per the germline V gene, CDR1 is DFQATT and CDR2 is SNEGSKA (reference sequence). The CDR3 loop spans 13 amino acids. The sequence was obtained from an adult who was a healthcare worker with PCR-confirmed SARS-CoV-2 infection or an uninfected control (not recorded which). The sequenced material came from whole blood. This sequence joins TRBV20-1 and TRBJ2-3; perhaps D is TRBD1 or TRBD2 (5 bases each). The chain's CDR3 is CSAVSGPTDTQYF. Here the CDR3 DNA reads TGCAGTGCGGTTTCGGGGCCCACAGATACGCAGTATTTT.